The clone carrying this T cell receptor (beta chain) has at least ten counts. Antigen: not known. This record comes from a study of T cells in Graves' hyperthyroidism and ophthalmopathy. Germline loops: CDR1 SNHLY, CDR2 FYNNEI. Trimming pared 2 bases from V and 6 bases from J, leaving 17 bases between. The CDR3 loop spans 15 amino acids. PBMCs were collected from a 10 ml volume of fresh peripheral blood. RNA transcripts gave rise to amplified TCR beta CDR3 regions. Primed by the HTBI set, a first-round RT-PCR was run on the TCR CDR3. TCRdb recomputed calls from the multiplex PCR reads with MiXCR, one row per CDR3 protein. The data contain over 550,000 distinct CDR3 sequences, 16% of them seen just once; the ten biggest clones take up about 20%. Findings and caveats of the study: Most expanded thyroid clonotypes above 0.001 recurred in blood. The model forecast ophthalmopathy, anticipating it by a median around 6.4 months before onset. From stable hyperthyroidism, ophthalmopathy was set apart by a 13 V-J model.

This rearrangement joins TRBV2 to TRBJ2-7; D could derive from TRBD1 or TRBD2 (5 bases each). The sequence was obtained from a woman younger than 35 with Graves' hyperthyroidism. Sequencing was done on a sample of blood. CDR3 DNA: TGTGCCAGCAGTGAACCCGCAGGGACCCTTGGCGAGCAGTACTTC. Protein: CASSEPAGTLGEQYF. Looking up the rest from reference TRBV2 and TRBJ2-7 gives the full variable domain: EPEVTQTPSHQVTQMGQEVILRCVPISNHLYFYWYRQILGQKVEFLVSFYNNEISEKSEIFDDQFSVERPDGSNFTLKIRSTKLEDSAMYFCASSEPAGTLGEQYFGPGTRLTVT.